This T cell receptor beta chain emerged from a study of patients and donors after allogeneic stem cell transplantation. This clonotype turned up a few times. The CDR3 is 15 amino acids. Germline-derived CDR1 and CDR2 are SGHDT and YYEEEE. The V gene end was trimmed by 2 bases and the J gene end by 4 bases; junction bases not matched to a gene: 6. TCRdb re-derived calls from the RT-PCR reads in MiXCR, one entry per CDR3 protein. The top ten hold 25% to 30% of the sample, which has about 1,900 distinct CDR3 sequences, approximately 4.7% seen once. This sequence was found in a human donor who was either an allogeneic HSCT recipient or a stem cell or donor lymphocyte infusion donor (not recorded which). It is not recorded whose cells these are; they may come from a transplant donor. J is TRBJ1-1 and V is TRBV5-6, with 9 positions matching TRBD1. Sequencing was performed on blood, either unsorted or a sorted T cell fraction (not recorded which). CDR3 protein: CASSFRTGASTEAFF. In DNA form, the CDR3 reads TGTGCCAGCAGCTTCCGGACAGGGGCCTCCACTGAAGCTTTCTTT.